What follows is one TCR beta chain and its context. The antigen it binds to is not known. No quality values exist for individual bases; no much larger clone is one base distant. The time point tag for this specimen amounts to: cycle 4 day 1 (C4D1), after 6 weeks of nivolumab. All trial patients had relapsed after autologous stem cell transplantation, with cohorts A, B and C differing in prior brentuximab vedotin exposure. The trial cohort included 55 to 65 patients with relapsed/refractory classical Hodgkin lymphoma, and each patient had a best overall response of complete response, partial response or progressive disease. Single-agent nivolumab was administered to trial patients in the multi-cohort phase II CheckMate 205 trial. An independent review committee assessed best overall response using the 2007 International Working Group response criteria. Trial PBMCs were collected immediately before nivolumab initiation (C1D1) and during therapy at cycle 2 day 1 and cycle 4 day 1. After peripheral blood was drawn into 8 mL Vacutainer Cell Preparation Tubes, PBMCs were isolated by centrifugation and then cryopreserved.

From its cysteine to its phenylalanine, the CDR3 spans 13 amino acids. The sequence is cut down to CDR3 DNA, 39 bases in frame from base 1. The V end loses 0 bases and the J end loses 2 bases, and a stretch of 5 bases separates them. The CDR1 and CDR2 encoded by the germline V gene (reference sequence) are LNHDA and SQIVND. The sample comes from a study of PD-1 blockade in classical Hodgkin lymphoma (dated by TCRdb to the early 2020s). Regarding the research as a whole: Nivolumab dosing was 3 mg/kg intravenously every 2 weeks, continuing until either disease progression or unacceptable toxicity. The study used TCR beta sequencing and CyTOF to define a peripheral blood immune signature of response to PD-1 blockade in classical Hodgkin lymphoma. What the work shows at the level of the full study, not this receptor alone: Only a single clinical trial cohort was studied, and what caused the repertoire differences, possibly disease activity or prior therapy, remained undefined. Diversity was lower in patients who began nivolumab less than 1 year after ASCT, so these patients were left out of later analyses to avoid confounding by immune reconstitution. By C4D1, a significant rise was seen in CD4+ TCR diversity but not in CD8+ TCR diversity (p=0.0027 vs p=0.16), and the rise was most apparent among complete responders (p=0.02). Among trial patients, those achieving complete response had baseline diversity similar to that of newly diagnosed patients, while diversity was significantly lower in partial responders and progressors. Newly diagnosed patients were reported to have lower baseline TCR diversity than healthy donors, and relapsed/refractory patients were reported to have lower baseline TCR diversity still.

Genomic DNA was isolated using the Qiagen DNeasy kit from unsorted PBMCs as well as from negatively selected CD4+ and CD8+ fractions. TCR beta CDR3 regions were subjected to amplification by immunoSEQ multiplex PCR with primers that anneal to V and J segments. Amplification bias was minimized using a synthetic immune receptor repertoire, and residual bias was removed computationally after sequencing. From the authors' description of their analysis: Repertoire diversity was quantified as the Shannon entropy index using custom Python scripts. The unsorted, CD4+ and CD8+ repertoires were each analyzed separately, with the exception of combined analyses, where CD4+ and CD8+ sequences were merged in silico. Clonal expansion was defined as a frequency increase of at least 2-fold after treatment compared with C1D1, and clones undetected at baseline were assigned a pseudocount of 0.5. Clones with 0 or 1 copy at C1D1 were classified as singleton clones, and clones with 2 or more copies were classified as non-singleton clones. Clones expanded in unsorted samples were labelled as CD4+, CD8+ or unknown by matching protein sequences in sorted samples from the same patient. Diversity changes from C1D1 to C4D1 were tested in paired samples using Wilcoxon tests. Not all clones reach the TCRdb copy of this immuneACCESS table, which keeps in-frame sequences only. Checked studies attribute under half of the gap to unresolved V genes and leave the rest unexplained. V, J and clone size derive from that table, while D and trimming were established from the DNA sequence. Here the sample has about 85,000 clones; just over 90% occur a single time. The ten largest clones add up to under 3.5% of the sample.

Sample: peripheral blood mononuclear cells (PBMCs), taken before the fourth cycle of nivolumab. The chain employs TRBV19 and TRBJ2-7; no confident D gene assignment can be made. The receptor was isolated from a human donor with classical Hodgkin lymphoma. Read as DNA, the sequence is TGTGCCAGTAGTATAGACCAAGCCTACGAGCAGTACTTC. Translated, this gives CASSIDQAYEQYF.